Listed below are T cell receptor beta chains from one sample, sequenced in a study of T cell repertoires in cytomegalovirus infection. For these receptors, no antigen is known. Via MiXCR, TCRdb re-called the reads, giving one row per CDR3 protein. The table lists about 310,000 distinct CDR3 sequences, about 25% of them singletons. The material was cultured PBMCs, obtained from culture after CMV antigen stimulation. The receptors here all came from a human donor in good health (CMV status not recorded). Some clones in this sample may be carry-over from other donors' samples. CDR3s include the opening cysteine and the closing phenylalanine or tryptophan. The D gene is left open where the match is weak. Size is omitted from some rows. Given values are once, few, many or a class for expanded clones.

- | - | TRBJ2-1 | TRBV20-1 | CSASPGRRTYNEQFF | TGCAGTGCTAGCCCGGGTAGGCGGACATACAATGAGCAGTTCTTC
- | many | TRBJ2-7 | TRBV7-2 | CASSGNEWGNSYEQYF | TGTGCCAGCAGCGGAAATGAATGGGGAAACTCCTACGAGCAGTACTTC
- | few | TRBJ2-5 | TRBV7-9 | CASSLEVQETQYF | TGTGCCAGCAGCTTAGAGGTACAAGAGACCCAGTACTTC
- | few | TRBJ1-2 | TRBV28 | CASSLSGTNYGYTF | TGTGCCAGCAGCCTCTCCGGGACCAACTATGGCTACACCTTC
- | few | TRBJ2-7 | TRBV28 | CASGARGRVSYEQYF | TGTGCCAGCGGCGCTCGGGGCAGGGTCTCCTACGAGCAGTACTTC
TRBD1 | few | TRBJ1-6 | TRBV3-1 | CASSGTGNYNSPLHF | TGTGCCAGCAGCGGGACAGGGAACTATAATTCACCCCTCCACTTT
TRBD1 | once | TRBJ1-1 | TRBV19 | CASRETGPLNTEAFF | TGTGCCAGTCGGGAGACAGGGCCATTGAACACTGAAGCTTTCTTT
- | few | TRBJ2-2 | TRBV4-1 | CASSSPAGRTGELFF | TGCGCCAGCAGCAGTCCGGCGGGCCGCACCGGGGAGCTGTTTTTT
- | many | TRBJ2-7 | TRBV7-2 | CASSSPVGRNYEQYF | TGTGCCAGCAGCTCCCCCGTAGGGAGGAACTACGAGCAGTACTTC
TRBD1 | many | TRBJ1-1 | TRBV12-3/TRBV12-4 | CASRRGQEEAFF | TGTGCCAGCAGGAGAGGACAGGAGGAAGCTTTCTTT
- | - | TRBJ2-2 | TRBV7-3 | CASSPHARGPNTGELFF | TGTGCCAGCAGCCCCCATGCCAGGGGCCCGAATACAGGGGAGCTGTTTTTT
- | - | TRBJ1-1 | TRBV7-6 | CASSLVIDPTGNTEAFF | TGTGCCAGCAGCTTAGTTATCGACCCGACAGGGAACACTGAAGCTTTCTTT
- | many | TRBJ1-1 | TRBV7-2 | CASNTRADTEAFF | TGTGCCAGCAACACCCGGGCCGACACTGAAGCTTTCTTT
- | many | TRBJ2-2 | TRBV7-2 | CASSLMTAGELFF | TGTGCCAGCAGCTTAATGACAGCCGGGGAGCTGTTTTTT
TRBD1 | many | TRBJ2-5 | TRBV7-3 | CASSRTGGGETQYF | TGTGCCAGCAGCCGGACAGGGGGCGGGGAGACCCAGTACTTC
TRBD1 | - | TRBJ2-5 | TRBV20-1 | CSVPGRGLWTQYF | TGCAGTGTCCCCGGTAGGGGGCTTTGGACCCAGTACTTC
TRBD2 | few | TRBJ2-1 | TRBV12-3/TRBV12-4 | CASYSGGSYNEQFF | TGTGCCAGCTATAGCGGGGGATCCTACAATGAGCAGTTCTTC
TRBD2 | - | TRBJ2-1 | TRBV3-1 | CASRPLAGPGGEQFF | TGTGCCAGCAGACCCTTAGCGGGGCCGGGCGGTGAGCAGTTCTTC
TRBD1 | few | TRBJ2-3 | TRBV6-1 | CASSDSTGVETDTQYF | TGTGCCAGCAGTGATTCGACAGGGGTTGAGACAGATACGCAGTATTTT
- | - | TRBJ1-6 | TRBV20-1 | CSASPSPLHF | TGCAGTGCTAGCCCGTCACCCCTCCACTTT
TRBD1 | - | TRBJ1-5 | TRBV19 | CASSIGAGGAGGQPQHF | TGTGCCAGTAGTATCGGGGCAGGGGGCGCGGGTGGACAGCCCCAGCATTTT
TRBD2 | - | TRBJ2-5 | TRBV12-3/TRBV12-4 | CASSSLAGQETQYF | TGTGCCAGCAGTTCTCTAGCGGGACAAGAGACCCAGTACTTC
TRBD1 | few | TRBJ2-5 | TRBV7-9 | CASKQGMGETQYF | TGTGCCAGCAAACAGGGGATGGGAGAGACCCAGTACTTC
- | many | TRBJ1-5 | TRBV7-9 | CASSLDWGSNQPQHF | TGTGCCAGCAGCTTAGATTGGGGGAGCAATCAGCCCCAGCATTTT
- | - | TRBJ1-2 | TRBV6-8 | CAARGANYGYTF | TGTGCCGCCCGGGGGGCGAACTATGGCTACACCTTC